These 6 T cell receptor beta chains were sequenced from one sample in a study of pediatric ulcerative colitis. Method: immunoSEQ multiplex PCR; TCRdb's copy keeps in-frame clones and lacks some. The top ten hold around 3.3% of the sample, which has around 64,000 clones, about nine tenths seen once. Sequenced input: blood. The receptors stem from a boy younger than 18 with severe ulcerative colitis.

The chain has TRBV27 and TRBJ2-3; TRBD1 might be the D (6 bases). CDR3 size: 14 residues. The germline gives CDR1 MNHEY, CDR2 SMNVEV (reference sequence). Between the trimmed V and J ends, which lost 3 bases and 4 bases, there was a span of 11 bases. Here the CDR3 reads CASSFQGMSDTQYF. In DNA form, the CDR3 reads TGTGCCAGCAGTTTTCAGGGGATGTCAGATACGCAGTATTTT.

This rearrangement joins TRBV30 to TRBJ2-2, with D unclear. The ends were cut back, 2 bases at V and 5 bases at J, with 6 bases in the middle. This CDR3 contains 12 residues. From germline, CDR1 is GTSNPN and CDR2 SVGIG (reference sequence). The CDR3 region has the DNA TGTGCCTGGAGTCAAGGGACCGGGGAGCTGTTTTTT. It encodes CAWSQGTGELFF.

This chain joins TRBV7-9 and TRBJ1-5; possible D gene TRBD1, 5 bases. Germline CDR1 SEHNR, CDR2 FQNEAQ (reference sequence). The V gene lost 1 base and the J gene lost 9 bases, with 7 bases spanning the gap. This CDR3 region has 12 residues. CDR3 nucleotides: TGTGCCAGCAGCTTAGACGGGGGGCCCCAGCATTTT. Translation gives CASSLDGGPQHF.

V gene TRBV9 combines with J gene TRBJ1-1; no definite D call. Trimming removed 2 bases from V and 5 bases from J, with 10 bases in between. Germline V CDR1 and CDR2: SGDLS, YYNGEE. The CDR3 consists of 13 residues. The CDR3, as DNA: TGTGCCAGCAGCGTGGGCGTCGGAACTGAAGCTTTCTTT. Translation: CASSVGVGTEAFF.

The CDR3 nucleotides read TGTGCCAGCAGTACCAGTTCGGGAGAGACAGATACGCAGTATTTT. Translating it yields CASSTSSGETDTQYF. The chain combines TRBV6-6 with TRBJ2-3, with D perhaps TRBD2 (6 bases). The CDR3 is made up of 15 amino acids. V dropped 5 bases and J dropped 3 bases, with 15 bases sitting between them. Germline values: CDR1 MNHNY, CDR2 SVGAGI (reference sequence).

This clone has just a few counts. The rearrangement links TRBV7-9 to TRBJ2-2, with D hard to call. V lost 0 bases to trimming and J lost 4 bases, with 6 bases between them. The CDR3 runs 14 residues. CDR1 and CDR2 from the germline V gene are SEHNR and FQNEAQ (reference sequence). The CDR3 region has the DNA TGTGCCAGCAGCTTAGCGTCTGGCACCGGGGAGCTGTTTTTT. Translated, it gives CASSLASGTGELFF. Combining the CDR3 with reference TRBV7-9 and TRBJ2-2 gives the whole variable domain DTGVSQNPRHKITKRGQNVTFRCDPISEHNRLYWYRQTLGQGPEFLTYFQNEAQLEKSRLLSDRFSAERPKGSFSTLEIQRTEQGDSAMYLCASSLASGTGELFFGEGSRLTVL.